Sequencing of this TCR beta chain was carried out in a study of cytomegalovirus exposure and HLA in healthy donors. About the research overall: Among about 179 million T cells, an earlier analysis found 117 million unique TCR beta sequences. Falling in the Caucasian-associated ancestry cluster were 81% of 398 genotyped donors. General observations from the study: When analyzed later, the rates of TCR association showed variation by HLA locus, with DRB1 the most and HLA-C the fewest.

The PCR made use of 60 Vbeta and 13 Jbeta primers. The table came from immunoSEQ multiplex PCR; TCRdb's copy has only in-frame clones and leaves some out. The table lists tens of thousands of clones, about three quarters of them singletons. While unrecorded immune exposures were likely, the donors were nominally healthy when sampled. In the case of this clone: Antigen unknown. Mismatch with germline at one junction end may stem from a read error.

This CDR3 region has 18 residues. Germline V CDR1 and CDR2: SSHAT, FNYEAQ (reference sequence). The chain carries TRBV7-7 and TRBJ2-2; 7 bases line up with TRBD1. The clonotype originates from a man in his thirties or forties in good health and CMV-seropositive. Material: PBMCs. The DNA of the CDR3 is TGTGCTAGCAGCCCCGGCCACCCCGGGACAGCGAACACCGGGGAGCTGTTTTTT. Amino acid sequence: CASSPGHPGTANTGELFF. The variable domain in full, completed from reference TRBV7-7 and TRBJ2-2, reads GAGVSQSPRYKVTKRGQDVTLRCDPISSHATLYWYQQALGQGPEFLTYFNYEAQPDKSGLPSDRFSAERPEGSISTLTIQRTEQRDSAMYRCASSPGHPGTANTGELFFGEGSRLTVL.